Sequencing of this TCR beta chain was carried out in a study of radiotherapy plus CTLA-4 blockade in lung cancer. Study at large: Objective responses were recorded in around 18% of patients, with disease control recorded in 25% to 35%.

The V end lost 4 bases, the J end lost 3 bases, and 12 bases lay between the germline ends. The CDR3 contains 14 residues. Germline V lookup: CDR1 KGHSH, CDR2 LQKENI. Clones were sequenced by immunoSEQ multiplex PCR, and TCRdb holds only the in-frame ones, with some missing. The data show 90,000 to 130,000 clones, 81% seen once. This TCR was sampled from a human donor with non-small cell lung cancer that progressed on radiotherapy plus ipilimumab. Some clones in this sample may be carry-over from other donors' samples. This sequence joins TRBV18 and TRBJ1-2; perhaps TRBD1 as D (6 bases). This specimen consisted of peripheral blood, obtained from a patient treated with radiotherapy plus ipilimumab. The DNA of the CDR3 is TGTGCCAGCTCACGCAACAGGGACGACTATGGCTACACCTTC. As protein: CASSRNRDDYGYTF.